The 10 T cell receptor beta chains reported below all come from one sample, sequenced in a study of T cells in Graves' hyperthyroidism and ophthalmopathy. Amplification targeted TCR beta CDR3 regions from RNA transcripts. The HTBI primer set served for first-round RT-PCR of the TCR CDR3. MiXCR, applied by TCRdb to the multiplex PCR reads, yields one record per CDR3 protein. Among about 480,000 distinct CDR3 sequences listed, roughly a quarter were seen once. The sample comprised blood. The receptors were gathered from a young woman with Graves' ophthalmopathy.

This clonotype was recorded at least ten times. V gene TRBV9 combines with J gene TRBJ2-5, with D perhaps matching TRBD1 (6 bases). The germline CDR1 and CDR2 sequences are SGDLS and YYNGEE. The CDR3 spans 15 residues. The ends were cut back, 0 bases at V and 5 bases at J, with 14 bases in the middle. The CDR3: CASSVVPDSRETQYF. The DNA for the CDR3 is TGTGCCAGCAGCGTAGTCCCGGACAGTAGGGAGACCCAGTACTTC. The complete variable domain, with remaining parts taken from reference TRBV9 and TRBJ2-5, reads DSGVTQTPKHLITATGQRVTLRCSPRSGDLSVYWYQQSLDQGLQFLIQYYNGEERAKGNILERFSAQQFPDLHSELNLSSLELGDSALYFCASSVVPDSRETQYFGPGTRLLVL.

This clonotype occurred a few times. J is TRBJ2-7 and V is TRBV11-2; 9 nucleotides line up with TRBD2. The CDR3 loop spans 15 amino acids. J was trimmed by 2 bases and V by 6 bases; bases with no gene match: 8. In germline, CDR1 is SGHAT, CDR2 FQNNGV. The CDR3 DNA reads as TGTGCCAGCAGTCGGAATAGCGGGAGACCCTACGAGCAGTACTTC. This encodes CASSRNSGRPYEQYF.

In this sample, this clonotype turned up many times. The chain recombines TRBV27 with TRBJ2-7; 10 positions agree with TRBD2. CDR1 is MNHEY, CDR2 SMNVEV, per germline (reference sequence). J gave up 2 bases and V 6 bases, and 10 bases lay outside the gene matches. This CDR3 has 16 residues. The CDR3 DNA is TGTGCCAGCAGCCGGGAGGGAGCGGGAGGGGCCTACGAGCAGTACTTC. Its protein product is CASSREGAGGAYEQYF.

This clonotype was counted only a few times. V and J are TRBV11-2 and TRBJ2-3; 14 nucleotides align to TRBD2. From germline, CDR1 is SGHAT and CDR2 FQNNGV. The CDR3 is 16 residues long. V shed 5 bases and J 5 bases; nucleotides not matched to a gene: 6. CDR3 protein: CASSPRLAGGVDTQYF. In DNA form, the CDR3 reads TGTGCCAGCAGCCCCCGACTAGCGGGGGGGGTAGATACGCAGTATTTT.

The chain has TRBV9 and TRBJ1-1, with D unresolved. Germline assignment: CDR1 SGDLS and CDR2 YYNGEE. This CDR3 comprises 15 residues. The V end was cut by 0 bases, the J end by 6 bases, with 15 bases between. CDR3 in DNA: TGTGCCAGCAGCGTAGCGCCGGCACCGGGGTCTGAAGCTTTCTTT. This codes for CASSVAPAPGSEAFF.

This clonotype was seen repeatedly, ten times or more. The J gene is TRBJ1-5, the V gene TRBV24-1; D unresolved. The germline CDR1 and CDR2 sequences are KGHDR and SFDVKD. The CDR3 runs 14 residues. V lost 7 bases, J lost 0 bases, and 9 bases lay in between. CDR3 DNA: TGTGCCACCAGCCAAGGAGATAGCAATCAGCCCCAGCATTTT. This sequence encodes CATSQGDSNQPQHF.

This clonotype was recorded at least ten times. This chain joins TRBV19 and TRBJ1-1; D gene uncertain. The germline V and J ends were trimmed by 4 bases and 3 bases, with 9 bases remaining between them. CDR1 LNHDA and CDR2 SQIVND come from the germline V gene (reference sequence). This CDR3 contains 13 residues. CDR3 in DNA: TGTGCCAGTAGTACAACTTGGGACACTGAAGCTTTCTTT. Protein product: CASSTTWDTEAFF. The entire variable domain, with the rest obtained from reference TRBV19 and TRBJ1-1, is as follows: DGGITQSPKYLFRKEGQNVTLSCEQNLNHDAMYWYRQDPGQGLRLIYYSQIVNDFQKGDIAEGYSVSREKKESFPLTVTSAQKNPTAFYLCASSTTWDTEAFFGQGTRLTVV.

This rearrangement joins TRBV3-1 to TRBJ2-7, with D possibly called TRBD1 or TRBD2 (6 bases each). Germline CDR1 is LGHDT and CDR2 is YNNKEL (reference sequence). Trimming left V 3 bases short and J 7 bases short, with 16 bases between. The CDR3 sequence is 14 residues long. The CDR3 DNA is TGTGCCAGCAGCCATCGAGGGGGGCGGAGGGAGCAGTACTTC. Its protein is CASSHRGGRREQYF.

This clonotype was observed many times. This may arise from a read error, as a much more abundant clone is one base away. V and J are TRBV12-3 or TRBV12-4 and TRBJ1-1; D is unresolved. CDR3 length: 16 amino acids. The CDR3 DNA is TGTGCCCGCAGTTTAAGTATCTGGGGAATGAACACTGAAGCTTTCTTT. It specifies CARSLSIWGMNTEAFF.

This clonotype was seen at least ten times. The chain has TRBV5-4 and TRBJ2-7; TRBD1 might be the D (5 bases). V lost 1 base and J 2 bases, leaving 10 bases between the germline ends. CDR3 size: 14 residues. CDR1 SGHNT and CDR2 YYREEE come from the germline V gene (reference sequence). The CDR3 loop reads CASSLFDSPYEQYF. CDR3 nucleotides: TGTGCCAGCAGCTTGTTCGACAGTCCCTACGAGCAGTACTTC.